A single sample gave rise to the 27 T cell receptor beta chains below, sequenced in a study of T cells in tumors after PD-1 blockade (dated by TCRdb to between 2018 and 2021). Per the publication, the time point label means: second of two pre-therapy site-matched biopsies about 2 months apart. Receptor libraries were prepared by the immunoSEQ multiplex PCR assay. TCRdb's version of the immuneACCESS table is confined to in-frame rearrangements and falls short of the full clone set. An unresolved V gene accounts for under half of the shortfall where checked; the remainder is of unknown origin. Across this sample there are 1,500 to 2,000 clones, with around 74% seen only once. The top ten clones comprise around 12% of the sample. The sequencing used tumor tissue, collected before anti-PD-1 treatment. These receptors originate from a human donor with basal cell carcinoma.

The CDR3 nucleotides read TGTGCCAGCAGCTTACAGGCAGAACTATTGTATGGCTACACCTTC. It encodes CASSLQAELLYGYTF. V is TRBV7-8 and J is TRBJ1-2, with unresolved D. This CDR3 has 15 residues. V lost 2 bases and J lost 5, with 15 bases in between. Germline CDR1 reads SGHVS; CDR2 reads FQNEAQ. Complete variable domain (other parts from reference TRBV7-8 and TRBJ1-2): GAGVSQSPRYKVAKRGQDVALRCDPISGHVSLFWYQQALGQGPEFLTYFQNEAQLDKSGLPSDRFFAERPEGSVSTLKIQRTQQEDSAVYLCASSLQAELLYGYTFGSGTRLTVV.

The CDR3 region has the DNA TGTGCCAGCACCGAGGGTGGGACAAGCACCCACTACGAGCAGTACTTC. It codes for CASTEGGTSTHYEQYF. The chain links TRBV2 to TRBJ2-7, with D possibly TRBD1 on 6 matching bases. The V gene lost 7 bases and the J gene lost 3 bases, with 22 bases spanning the gap. The germline gives CDR1 SNHLY, CDR2 FYNNEI. The CDR3 totals 16 residues.

This rearrangement joins TRBV18 to TRBJ2-7, with TRBD2 matching 8 bases. Losses at the gene ends were 2 bases for V and 1 base for J; bases not matched to a gene: 16. The length of the CDR3 is 19 residues. In germline, CDR1 is KGHSH, CDR2 LQKENI. The CDR3 here is CASSPFKVGSGGGSYEQYF. In nucleotides, the CDR3 is TGTGCCAGCTCACCATTTAAGGTCGGGAGCGGGGGAGGATCCTACGAGCAGTACTTC.

The V and J genes are TRBV5-5 and TRBJ2-1; D ambiguous. The CDR3 length is 13 residues. The V end lost 2 bases, the J end lost 2 bases, and 5 bases lay between the germline ends. CDR1 is SGHKS and CDR2 is YYEKEE in the germline V gene (reference sequence). The CDR3: CASSFTPYNEQFF. CDR3 DNA: TGTGCCAGCAGCTTTACACCCTACAATGAGCAGTTCTTC.

This clone was counted a single time. The V and J genes are TRBV5-1 and TRBJ2-1; D possibly corresponds to TRBD1 (7 bases). From germline, CDR1 is SGHRS and CDR2 YFSETQ. V shed 2 bases and J shed 13 bases, with 19 bases lying between them. The CDR3 covers 14 residues. In nucleotides, the CDR3 is TGCGCCAGCAGCTTTGACAGGGACTTCACTCCACAGTTCTTC. Translation: CASSFDRDFTPQFF.

This clone has more than one count but fewer than ten. The chain is built from TRBV3-1 (or the pseudogene TRBV3-2) and TRBJ2-5; perhaps TRBD2 as D (6 bases). Germline loops: CDR1 LGHDT, CDR2 YNNKEL (reference sequence). This CDR3 has 14 residues. Trimming removed 6 bases from V and 4 bases from J, with 15 bases in between. DNA for the CDR3: TGTGCCAGCAGGATGTGGCAGGGAGGAGAGACCCAGTACTTC. Its protein is CASRMWQGGETQYF.

There are a few counts of this clone. The chain combines TRBV10-3 with TRBJ2-4; D may be TRBD2 (6 bases). Trimming stripped 3 bases from V and 0 bases from J, with 21 bases between. The CDR3 covers 19 residues. Germline lookup yields CDR1 ENHRY and CDR2 SYGVKD. The CDR3 region has the DNA TGTGCCATCAGTGACCCGGACGGTGGGGGGTTCGGAGCCAAAAACATTCAGTACTTC. Amino acid sequence: CAISDPDGGGFGAKNIQYF.

The V gene is TRBV6-5, the J gene TRBJ2-7; 7 bases line up with TRBD1. V lost 5 bases and J lost 4; bases outside the gene matches: 11. This CDR3 is built from 15 residues. CDR1 is MNHEY and CDR2 is SVGAGI in the germline V gene. CDR3 DNA sequence: TGTGCCAGCAGTCGCTCTCAGGGGGTCTATTACGAGCAGTACTTC. Its protein is CASSRSQGVYYEQYF.

The chain uses TRBV6-5 and TRBJ2-2; D is unresolved. Trimming cost V 4 bases and J 6 bases, with 6 bases left between them. The length of the CDR3 is 12 residues. Germline V gene data show CDR1 as MNHEY and CDR2 as SVGAGI. CDR3 sequence reads: CASSSGAGELFF. Here the CDR3 DNA reads TGTGCCAGCAGTTCAGGAGCCGGGGAGCTGTTTTTT.

By share, this clone counts as large. The chain has TRBV7-2 and TRBJ2-2; TRBD2 might be the D (5 bases). CDR3 length: 15 amino acids. Germline V CDR1 and CDR2: SGHTA, FQGNSA. The germline V and J ends were trimmed by 2 bases and 1 base, with 8 bases remaining between them. CDR3 in amino acids: CASSLLSGNTGELFF. In nucleotides, the CDR3 is TGTGCCAGCAGCTTATTAAGCGGGAACACCGGGGAGCTGTTTTTT.

The chain is built from TRBV7-8 and TRBJ2-1, with unresolved D. The CDR3 runs 14 residues. Trimming pared 5 bases from V and 4 bases from J, leaving 12 bases between. Per the germline V gene, CDR1 is SGHVS and CDR2 is FQNEAQ. CDR3 sequence reads: CASSPLGRYNEQFF. In DNA, the CDR3 is TGTGCCAGCAGCCCCCTAGGACGATACAATGAGCAGTTCTTC.

This rearrangement joins TRBV9 to TRBJ2-6; the D gene is possibly TRBD1 (5 bases). The CDR3 loop spans 14 amino acids. In germline, CDR1 is SGDLS, CDR2 YYNGEE. Trimming removed 4 bases at V and 2 bases at J, with 7 bases between. CDR3 amino acids: CASSKGTGANVLTF. DNA of the CDR3: TGTGCCAGCAGCAAGGGGACTGGGGCCAACGTCCTGACTTTC.

J is TRBJ1-3 and V is TRBV2; 7 bases align to TRBD1. The length of the CDR3 is 15 residues. Germline CDR1 SNHLY, CDR2 FYNNEI. V gave up 6 bases and J gave up 0 bases; unmatched junction bases: 5. The CDR3 reads CASSTTGLSGNTIYF. The CDR3, as DNA: TGTGCCAGCAGCACGACAGGGCTCTCTGGAAACACCATATATTTT.

This clone was counted once. CDR3 amino acids: CASSPRGASSYEQYF. DNA for the CDR3: TGCGCCAGCAGCCCCAGGGGCGCGAGCTCCTACGAGCAGTACTTC. This sequence joins TRBV4-1 and TRBJ2-7; perhaps TRBD1 as D (6 bases). The germline gives CDR1 MGHRA, CDR2 YSYEKL. CDR3 length equals 15 residues. Trimming cost V 4 bases and J 0 bases, with 13 bases left between them.

V usage is TRBV15 and J usage is TRBJ1-1; D not resolved. Germline CDR1 is LNHNV and CDR2 is YYDKDF (reference sequence). The V and J ends lost 5 bases and 0 bases respectively, with 13 bases between them. The CDR3 contains 15 residues. The CDR3 protein is CATSGVEILNTEAFF. In DNA, the CDR3 is TGTGCCACCAGCGGAGTAGAGATTCTGAACACTGAAGCTTTCTTT.

The J gene is TRBJ1-1, the V gene TRBV14, with D hard to call. This CDR3 has 12 amino acids. The V end was cut by 3 bases, the J end by 3 bases, with 5 bases between. Germline V lookup: CDR1 SGHDN, CDR2 FVKESK. The CDR3 DNA reads TGTGCCAGCAGCCAGGGGTACACTGAAGCTTTCTTT. Protein sequence: CASSQGYTEAFF.

The chain combines TRBV15 with TRBJ2-1, with D maybe TRBD1 (6 bases). There are 23 residues in the CDR3. V gave up 4 bases and J gave up 0 bases, with 34 bases separating them. Germline CDR1 is LNHNV and CDR2 is YYDKDF (reference sequence). The DNA for the CDR3 is TGTGCCACCAGCACTCCGTGGGGGCGGAACGGAGCCACAGAGAGGAGCTCCTACAATGAGCAGTTCTTC. Amino acids: CATSTPWGRNGATERSSYNEQFF.

This rearrangement joins TRBV30 to TRBJ1-1, with D hard to call. There are 11 residues in the CDR3. The V gene's germline CDR1 is GTSNPN and CDR2 SVGIG (reference sequence). Deletions cut 5 bases from V and 1 base from J, with 5 bases between. Written as DNA, the CDR3 is TGTGCCTGGCTCGAGAACACTGAAGCTTTCTTT. Protein sequence: CAWLENTEAFF.

The chain links TRBV14 to TRBJ1-2; D remains ambiguous. Germline assignment: CDR1 SGHDN and CDR2 FVKESK. Trimming shortened V by 4 bases and J by 6 bases, and 15 bases separated the two germline ends. CDR3 size: 14 residues. CDR3 sequence reads: CASSPGSSPHGYTF. The DNA of the CDR3 is TGTGCCAGCAGCCCAGGAAGCAGCCCCCATGGCTACACCTTC.

The chain recombines TRBV3-1 (or the pseudogene TRBV3-2) with TRBJ2-1, with D unclear. V was pared by 4 bases and J by 8 bases, with 18 bases between. This CDR3 has 15 amino acids. Germline CDR1 is LGHDT and CDR2 is YNNKEL (reference sequence). Here the CDR3 reads CASSPTLFNNDEQFF. Here the CDR3 DNA reads TGTGCCAGCAGCCCAACCCTTTTTAACAACGATGAGCAGTTCTTC.

V gene TRBV5-1 combines with J gene TRBJ2-5; TRBD1 is a possible D gene (6 bases). Trimming took 8 bases from V and 1 from J, leaving 15 bases between them. The CDR3 is 14 residues long. Germline CDR1 and CDR2: SGHRS and YFSETQ. The CDR3 protein is CASQRLRGQETQYF. In nucleotides, the CDR3 is TGCGCCAGTCAACGACTCAGGGGCCAAGAGACCCAGTACTTC.

The rearrangement uses TRBV5-5 and TRBJ2-1; D possibly matches TRBD1 or TRBD2 (5 bases each). Per germline, CDR1 SGHKS and CDR2 YYEKEE (reference sequence). V was pared by 0 bases and J by 4 bases, with 11 bases between. This CDR3 is 15 amino acids long. The CDR3 DNA reads as TGTGCCAGCAGCTTGGCAGGGACGGGATACAATGAGCAGTTCTTC. Translation gives CASSLAGTGYNEQFF.

This clone was seen once. This sequence joins TRBV28 and TRBJ1-1, with D perhaps TRBD1 (6 bases). The V end was cut by 9 bases, the J end by 0 bases, with 11 bases between. This CDR3 spans 13 amino acids. Per the germline V gene, CDR1 is MDHEN and CDR2 is SYDVKM. CDR3 sequence reads: CARLDSMNTEAFF. CDR3 coding DNA: TGTGCCAGGTTGGACAGTATGAACACTGAAGCTTTCTTT. Looking up the rest from reference TRBV28 and TRBJ1-1 gives the full variable domain: DVKVTQSSRYLVKRTGEKVFLECVQDMDHENMFWYRQDPGLGLRLIYFSYDVKMKEKGDIPEGYSVSREKKERFSLILESASTNQTSMYLCARLDSMNTEAFFGQGTRLTVV.

The gene calls are TRBV2 and TRBJ2-5; D remains unclear. Germline V gene data show CDR1 as SNHLY and CDR2 as FYNNEI. Trimming pared 5 bases from V and 5 bases from J, leaving 9 bases between. The CDR3 has 12 amino acids. Here the CDR3 DNA reads TGTGCCAGCAGTTGGACGGCGGAGACCCAGTACTTC. Its translation: CASSWTAETQYF.

This chain links TRBV27 with TRBJ2-1; 10 bases are a match to TRBD1. Germline trimming cut 4 bases from V and 9 bases from J; bases unmatched to any gene: 6. Germline V CDR1 and CDR2: MNHEY, SMNVEV (reference sequence). The CDR3 has 14 amino acids. As DNA, the CDR3 is TGTGCCAGCAGTTCGGGACAGGGGTTCGGTGAGCAGTTCTTC. It specifies CASSSGQGFGEQFF.

V is TRBV5-1 and J is TRBJ1-6, with 7 bases aligning to TRBD1. This CDR3 has 16 residues. J gave up 8 bases and V 2 bases, and 10 bases lay outside the gene matches. Germline CDR1 SGHRS, CDR2 YFSETQ. Here the CDR3 reads CASSLGTVGTHSPLHF. The CDR3 nucleotides read TGCGCCAGCAGCTTAGGGACAGTTGGGACTCATTCACCCCTCCACTTT. Full variable domain (missing parts from reference TRBV5-1 and TRBJ1-6): KAGVTQTPRYLIKTRGQQVTLSCSPISGHRSVSWYQQTPGQGLQFLFEYFSETQRNKGNFPGRFSGRQFSNSRSEMNVSTLELGDSALYLCASSLGTVGTHSPLHFGNGTRLTVT.

This clone was counted once. The chain uses TRBV5-1 and TRBJ1-2; 9 positions match TRBD1. The CDR3 sequence is 12 residues long. Losses at the gene ends were 5 bases for V and 5 bases for J; bases not matched to a gene: 1. Germline CDR1 and CDR2: SGHRS and YFSETQ. CDR3 bases: TGCGCCAGCAGGGGACAGGGATATGGCTACACCTTC. This encodes CASRGQGYGYTF.